The 14 T cell receptor beta chains presented below share a single source sample, sequenced in a study of control samples from healthy donors and cancer patients. TCRdb keeps only in-frame clones here, not all; method: immunoSEQ multiplex PCR. The repertoire includes 55,000 to 70,000 clones, around 90% of them detected once, and around 6% sits in the top ten. Sequenced: PBMCs. These receptors originate from a man aged 55 to 70 with colorectal cancer.

This clone was observed a single time. The rearrangement links TRBV6-5 to TRBJ2-1; 9 bases fit TRBD1. With 0 bases clipped from V and 6 bases from J, the junction kept 6 bases outside the gene matches. CDR1 MNHEY and CDR2 SVGAGI come from the germline V gene. The CDR3 length is 16 residues. The DNA of the CDR3 is TGTGCCAGCAGTTACTCGATCGGGACAGGGCCCAATGAGCAGTTCTTC. This gives the protein CASSYSIGTGPNEQFF.

The chain is built from TRBV24-1 and TRBJ2-3, with D possibly TRBD1 on 5 matching bases. The CDR3 has 16 residues. Germline V gene lookup returns CDR1 KGHDR and CDR2 SFDVKD. Trimming pared 0 bases from V and 1 base from J, leaving 10 bases between. This CDR3 is CATSDLRVTGTDTQYF. CDR3 sequence (DNA): TGTGCCACCAGTGATTTGCGGGTGACAGGCACAGATACGCAGTATTTT.

J is TRBJ2-7 and V is TRBV6-5, with D tentatively TRBD1 (6 bases). The CDR3 loop spans 14 amino acids. CDR1 MNHEY and CDR2 SVGAGI come from the germline V gene. V lost 5 bases, J lost 5 bases, and 16 bases lay in between. The CDR3 spells CASSSVRGSHEQYF. CDR3 coding DNA: TGTGCCAGCAGTAGCGTGAGGGGGAGCCACGAGCAGTACTTC.

This clone was seen a handful of times. The CDR3 is CASSLVDGPMPQYF. The CDR3, as DNA: TGTGCCAGCAGCTTAGTAGACGGTCCCATGCCCCAGTACTTC. The chain couples TRBV7-9 to TRBJ2-5; D not resolved. CDR1 and CDR2 from the germline V gene are SEHNR and FQNEAQ (reference sequence). The germline V and J ends were trimmed by 1 base and 9 bases, with 15 bases remaining between them. This CDR3 spans 14 amino acids.

In this sample, this clone turned up once. CDR3 DNA sequence: TGTGCCAGCAGTGCCATAGGTGTCGTCAGCTCTGGGGCCAACGTCCTGACTTTC. Its protein is CASSAIGVVSSGANVLTF. V is TRBV2 and J is TRBJ2-6; D unclear. V gave up 4 bases and J gave up 0 bases, with 16 bases separating them. The CDR3 runs 18 residues. Per germline, CDR1 SNHLY and CDR2 FYNNEI.

The rearrangement joins TRBV11-2 to TRBJ2-7; 11 positions match TRBD2. The CDR3 runs to 13 residues. Unmatched junction bases numbered 0, after V lost 1 base and J lost 7 bases. Germline loops: CDR1 SGHAT, CDR2 FQNNGV. In nucleotides, the CDR3 is TGTGCCAGCAGCTTAGGGACTAGCGGGGAGCAGTACTTC. Its protein is CASSLGTSGEQYF.

This chain connects TRBV6-4 to TRBJ2-6; unclear D gene. The CDR3 length is 13 residues. The V and J ends lost 6 bases and 2 bases respectively, with 5 bases between them. The germline gives CDR1 MRHNA, CDR2 SNTAGT. Here the CDR3 reads CASRATGANVLTF. CDR3 DNA: TGTGCCAGCAGAGCGACTGGGGCCAACGTCCTGACTTTC.

The DNA for the CDR3 is TGTGCCACCACCTTACAGGGATCAGCTTCCGCTGAAGCTTTCTTT. It codes for CATTLQGSASAEAFF. The rearrangement joins TRBV2 to TRBJ1-1; D might be TRBD1 (6 bases). The ends were cut back, 10 bases at V and 6 bases at J, with 24 bases in the middle. The CDR3 has 15 residues. The germline V gene has CDR1 SNHLY and CDR2 FYNNEI.

This chain connects TRBV7-2 to TRBJ2-7; a possible D gene is TRBD2 (5 bases). Germline V lookup: CDR1 SGHTA, CDR2 FQGNSA. CDR3 length: 14 residues. V was pared by 6 bases and J by 1 base, with 13 bases between. CDR3 in amino acids: CASRLGRGSYEQYF. CDR3 bases: TGTGCCAGCAGACTTGGTCGGGGATCCTACGAGCAGTACTTC.

This clone showed up just once. The V gene is TRBV5-4, the J gene TRBJ2-1; tentatively, D is TRBD1 (6 bases). Germline V CDR1 and CDR2: SGHNT, YYREEE (reference sequence). The germline V and J ends were trimmed by 0 bases and 8 bases, with 18 bases remaining between them. The CDR3 runs 16 residues. The CDR3 DNA follows: TGTGCCAGCAGCTTGGCAGGGCAGGGGAGAGGAGATGAGCAGTTCTTC. It encodes CASSLAGQGRGDEQFF.

V gene TRBV5-8 combines with J gene TRBJ2-7, with TRBD1 matching 7 bases. This CDR3 spans 15 amino acids. In germline, CDR1 is SGHTS, CDR2 YDEGEE. Trimming took 0 bases from V and 4 from J; bases not matched to a gene: 7. The CDR3 sequence: CASSLVGTAQYEQYF. CDR3 sequence (DNA): TGTGCCAGCAGCTTGGTGGGGACAGCCCAATACGAGCAGTACTTC.

The chain uses TRBV6-5 and TRBJ2-7, with 8 bases fitting TRBD1. Germline V CDR1 and CDR2: MNHEY, SVGAGI. V shed 6 bases, J shed 5 bases, and the junction held 9 bases outside the gene matches. This CDR3 contains 14 residues. CDR3 loop: CASRQGQAFNEQYF. The CDR3 DNA is TGTGCCAGCAGACAGGGACAGGCGTTCAACGAGCAGTACTTC.

The rearrangement uses TRBV24-1 and TRBJ1-5; TRBD1 matches at 7 bases. There are 16 residues in the CDR3. The germline CDR1 and CDR2 sequences are KGHDR and SFDVKD. V lost 9 bases, J lost 3 bases, and 13 bases stayed unmatched. The CDR3 is CATPPGGTDSNQPQHF. In nucleotides, the CDR3 is TGTGCCACCCCCCCGGGAGGGACAGATTCCAATCAGCCCCAGCATTTT.

On this clone itself: This sample includes further DNA sequences coding for the same CDR3. The chain uses TRBV2 and TRBJ1-5; no reliable D call. V was pared by 4 bases and J by 0 bases, with 4 bases between. The germline V gene has CDR1 SNHLY and CDR2 FYNNEI. The CDR3 totals 13 residues. Here the CDR3 reads CASSGDSNQPQHF. The CDR3 nucleotides are TGTGCCAGCAGTGGAGATAGCAATCAGCCCCAGCATTTT. Supplemented by reference TRBV2 and TRBJ1-5, the full variable domain reads EPEVTQTPSHQVTQMGQEVILRCVPISNHLYFYWYRQILGQKVEFLVSFYNNEISEKSEIFDDQFSVERPDGSNFTLKIRSTKLEDSAMYFCASSGDSNQPQHFGDGTRLSIL.